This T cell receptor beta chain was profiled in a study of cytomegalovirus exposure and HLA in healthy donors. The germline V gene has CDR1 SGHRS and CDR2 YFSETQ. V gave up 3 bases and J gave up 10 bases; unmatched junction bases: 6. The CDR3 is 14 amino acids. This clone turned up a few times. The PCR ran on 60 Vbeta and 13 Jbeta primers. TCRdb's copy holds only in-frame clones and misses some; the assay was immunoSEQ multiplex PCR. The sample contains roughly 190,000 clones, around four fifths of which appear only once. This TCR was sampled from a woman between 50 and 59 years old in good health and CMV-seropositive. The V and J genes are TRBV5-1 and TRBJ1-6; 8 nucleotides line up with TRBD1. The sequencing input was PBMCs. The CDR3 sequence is CASSSGQGSSPLHF. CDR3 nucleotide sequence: TGCGCCAGCAGCTCCGGACAGGGTAGCTCACCCCTCCACTTT.